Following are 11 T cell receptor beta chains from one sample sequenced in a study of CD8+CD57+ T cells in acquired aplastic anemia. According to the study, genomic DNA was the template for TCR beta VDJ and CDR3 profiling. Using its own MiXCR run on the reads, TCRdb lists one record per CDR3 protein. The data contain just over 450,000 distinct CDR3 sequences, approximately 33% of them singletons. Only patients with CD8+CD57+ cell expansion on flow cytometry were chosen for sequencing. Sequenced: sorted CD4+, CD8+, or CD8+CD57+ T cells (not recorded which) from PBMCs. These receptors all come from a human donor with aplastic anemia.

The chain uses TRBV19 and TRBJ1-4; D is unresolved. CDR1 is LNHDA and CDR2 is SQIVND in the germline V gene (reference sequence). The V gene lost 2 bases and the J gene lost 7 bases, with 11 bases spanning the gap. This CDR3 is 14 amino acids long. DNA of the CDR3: TGTGCCAGTAGTATACAATGGGCGGGTGAAAAACTGTTTTTT. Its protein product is CASSIQWAGEKLFF. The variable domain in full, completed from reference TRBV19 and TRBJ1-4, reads DGGITQSPKYLFRKEGQNVTLSCEQNLNHDAMYWYRQDPGQGLRLIYYSQIVNDFQKGDIAEGYSVSREKKESFPLTVTSAQKNPTAFYLCASSIQWAGEKLFFGSGTQLSVL.

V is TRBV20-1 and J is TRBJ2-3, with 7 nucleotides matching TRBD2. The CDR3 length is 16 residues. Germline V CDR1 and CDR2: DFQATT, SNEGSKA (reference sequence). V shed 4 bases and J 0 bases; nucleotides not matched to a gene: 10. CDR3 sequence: CSATDANSGSTDTQYF. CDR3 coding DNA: TGCAGTGCTACCGATGCAAATAGCGGGAGCACAGATACGCAGTATTTT.

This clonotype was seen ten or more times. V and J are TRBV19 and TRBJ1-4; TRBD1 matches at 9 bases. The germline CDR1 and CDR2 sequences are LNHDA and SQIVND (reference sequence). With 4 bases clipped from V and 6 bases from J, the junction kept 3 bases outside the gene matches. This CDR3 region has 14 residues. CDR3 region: CASSTWTGDEKLFF. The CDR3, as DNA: TGTGCCAGTAGTACCTGGACAGGGGATGAAAAACTGTTTTTT.

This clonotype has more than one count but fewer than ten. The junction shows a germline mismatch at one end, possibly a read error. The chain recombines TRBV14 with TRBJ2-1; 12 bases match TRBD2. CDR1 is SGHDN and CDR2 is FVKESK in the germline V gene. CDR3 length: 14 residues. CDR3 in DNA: TGTGCCAGCAGGGGGACTAGCGGGCCCCTACACCCCACCTTC. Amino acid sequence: CASRGTSGPLHPTF.

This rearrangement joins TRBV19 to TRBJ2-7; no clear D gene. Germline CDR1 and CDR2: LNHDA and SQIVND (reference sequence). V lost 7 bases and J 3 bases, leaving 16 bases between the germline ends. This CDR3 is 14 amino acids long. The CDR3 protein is CASIKGRSNYEQYF. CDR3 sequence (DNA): TGTGCCAGTATCAAAGGTCGGAGCAACTACGAGCAGTACTTC.

This CDR3 is CASSYYRDNTEAFF. In DNA, the CDR3 is TGTGCCAGCAGTTACTACAGGGACAACACTGAAGCTTTCTTT. This rearrangement joins TRBV12-3 or TRBV12-4 to TRBJ1-1, with D tentatively TRBD1 (6 bases). The CDR3 runs to 14 residues. V was shortened by 4 bases and J by 2 bases, with 11 bases between the two germline ends.

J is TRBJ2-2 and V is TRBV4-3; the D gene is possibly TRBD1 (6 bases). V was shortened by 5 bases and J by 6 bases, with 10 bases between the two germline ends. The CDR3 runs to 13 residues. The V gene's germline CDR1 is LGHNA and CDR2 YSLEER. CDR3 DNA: TGCGCCAGCAGCGTGGGGACACCCGGGGAGCTGTTTTTT. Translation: CASSVGTPGELFF.

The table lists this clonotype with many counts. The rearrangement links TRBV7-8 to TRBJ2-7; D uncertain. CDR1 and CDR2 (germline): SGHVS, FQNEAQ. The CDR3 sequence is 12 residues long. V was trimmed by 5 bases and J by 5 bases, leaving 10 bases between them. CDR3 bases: TGTGCCAGCAGCCCGAATTGGGACGAGCAGTACTTC. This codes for CASSPNWDEQYF.

CDR3 DNA: TGTGCCACCCAGGGCGGGTGGGTCGTTGATTCACCCCTCCACTTT. The encoded protein is CATQGGWVVDSPLHF. V and J are TRBV24-1 and TRBJ1-6, with D possibly being TRBD1 (5 bases). Germline CDR1 reads KGHDR; CDR2 reads SFDVKD. This CDR3 spans 15 amino acids. Trimming shortened V by 9 bases and J by 8 bases, and 19 bases separated the two germline ends.

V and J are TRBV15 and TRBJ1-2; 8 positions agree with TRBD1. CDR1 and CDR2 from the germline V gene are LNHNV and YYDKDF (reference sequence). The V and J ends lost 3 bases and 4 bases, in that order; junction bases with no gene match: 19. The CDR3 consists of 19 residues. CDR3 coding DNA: TGTGCCACCAGCAGCCAAGAGGGGGGGACAGGCTCAATCATCTATGGCTACACCTTC. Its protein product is CATSSQEGGTGSIIYGYTF.

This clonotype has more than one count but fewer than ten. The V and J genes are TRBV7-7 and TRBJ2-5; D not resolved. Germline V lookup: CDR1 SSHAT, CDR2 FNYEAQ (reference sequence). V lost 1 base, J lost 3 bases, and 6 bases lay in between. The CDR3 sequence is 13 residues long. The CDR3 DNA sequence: TGTGCCAGCAGCTTAGGCTGGAAAGAGACCCAGTACTTC. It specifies CASSLGWKETQYF.